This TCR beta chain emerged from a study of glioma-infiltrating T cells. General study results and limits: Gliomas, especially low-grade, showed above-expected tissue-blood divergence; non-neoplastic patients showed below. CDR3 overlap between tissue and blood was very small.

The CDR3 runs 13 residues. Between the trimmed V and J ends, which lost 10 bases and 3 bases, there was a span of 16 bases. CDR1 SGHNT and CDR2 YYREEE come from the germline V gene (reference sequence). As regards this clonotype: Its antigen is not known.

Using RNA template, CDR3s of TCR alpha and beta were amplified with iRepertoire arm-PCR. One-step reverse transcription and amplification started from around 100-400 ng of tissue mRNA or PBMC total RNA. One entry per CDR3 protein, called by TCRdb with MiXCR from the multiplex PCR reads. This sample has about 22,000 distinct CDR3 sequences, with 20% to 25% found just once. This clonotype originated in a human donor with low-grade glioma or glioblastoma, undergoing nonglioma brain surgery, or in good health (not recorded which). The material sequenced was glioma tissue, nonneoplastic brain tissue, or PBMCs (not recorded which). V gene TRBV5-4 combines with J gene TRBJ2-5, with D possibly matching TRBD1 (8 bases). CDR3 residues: CARWTGREETQYF. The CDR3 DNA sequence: TGTGCCCGCTGGACAGGGAGGGAAGAGACCCAGTACTTC.